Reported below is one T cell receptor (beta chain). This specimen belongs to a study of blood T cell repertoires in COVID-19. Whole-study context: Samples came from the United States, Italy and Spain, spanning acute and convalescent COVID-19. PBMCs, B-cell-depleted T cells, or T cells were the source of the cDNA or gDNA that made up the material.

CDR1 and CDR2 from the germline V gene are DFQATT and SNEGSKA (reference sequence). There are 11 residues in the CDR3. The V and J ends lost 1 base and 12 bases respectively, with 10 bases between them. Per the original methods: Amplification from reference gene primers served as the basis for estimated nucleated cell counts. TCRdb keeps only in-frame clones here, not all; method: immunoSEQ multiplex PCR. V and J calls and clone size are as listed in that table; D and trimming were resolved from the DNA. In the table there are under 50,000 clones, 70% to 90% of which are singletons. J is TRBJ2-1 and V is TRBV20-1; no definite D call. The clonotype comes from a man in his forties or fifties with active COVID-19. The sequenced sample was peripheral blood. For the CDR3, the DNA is TGCAGTGCTAGAGTGAGTCATCGGCAGTTCTTC. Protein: CSARVSHRQFF.